This T cell receptor (beta chain) was observed in a study of identical twins. Broader study findings: Out-of-frame alpha sequences shared by twins were enriched for low generation probability. The analysis was cross-sectional rather than longitudinal within donors. Sequences that were beta out-of-frame showed weaker excess twin sharing.

A template switching step contributed a universal primer site, while unique molecular identifiers were present in the cDNA. From the 5' RACE reads, TCRdb called clonotypes with MiXCR, one entry per CDR3 protein. The sample has 450,000 or so distinct CDR3 sequences, roughly an eighth seen once. In this sample, this clonotype turned up many times. Its antigen is as yet unknown. The CDR3 contains 14 residues. CDR1 SGHRS and CDR2 YFSETQ come from the germline V gene. The V and J ends lost 2 bases and 1 base, in that order; junction bases with no gene match: 1. This same sample was also part of a study on yellow fever vaccine responses in identical twins.

The clonotype comes from a woman aged 18-29 years in good health. The chain uses TRBV5-1 and TRBJ2-5; 8 bases agree with TRBD2. The specimen sequenced was CD4+ T cells sorted from blood. In DNA, the CDR3 is TGCGCCAGCAGCTTCGGGAGGGTCCAAGAGACCCAGTACTTC. Translation gives CASSFGRVQETQYF.